Listed below are T cell receptor beta chains from one sample, sequenced in a study of blood T cell repertoires in COVID-19. TCRdb's copy holds only in-frame clones and misses some; the assay was immunoSEQ multiplex PCR. The sample has about 230,000 clones, roughly 84% seen once. Material for sequencing was peripheral blood. The receptors stem from a man in his forties with acute or convalescent COVID-19. CDR3s include the opening cysteine and the closing phenylalanine or tryptophan. The order of the fields is D gene, V gene, clone size, J gene, CDR3 DNA, CDR3 protein. D genes are given only for firm matches. Some rows mark clone size as missing; the rest say once, few, many or name a class of expanded clone.

NA	TRBV5-6	NA	TRBJ1-1	TGTGCCAGCAGCTGGACCGAGGGGGTCACTGAAGCTTTCTTT	CASSWTEGVTEAFF
NA	TRBV28	NA	TRBJ2-7	TGTGCCAGCACCGAGGATTCAACTGGGACTTCCGAGCAGTACTTC	CASTEDSTGTSEQYF
TRBD1	TRBV10-3	NA	TRBJ1-1	TGTGCCATCAGAACCCGGGACAGGGGTTATGCTTTCTTT	CAIRTRDRGYAFF
TRBD1	TRBV19	NA	TRBJ2-2	TGTGCCTCTCACAGGGGCCGCACCGGGGAGCTGTTTTTT	CASHRGRTGELFF
TRBD2	TRBV3-1/TRBV3-2	once	TRBJ2-2	TGTGCCAGCAGCCTTACTCATAGCGGGGTAACCGGGGAGCTGTTTTTT	CASSLTHSGVTGELFF
NA	TRBV29-1	NA	TRBJ1-1	TGCAGCTTTGGGGAGGTGAACACTGAAGCTTTCTTT	CSFGEVNTEAFF
NA	TRBV19	NA	TRBJ1-1	TGTGCCAGTAGTATAGGGCCGGAGTTGAACACTGAAGCTTTCTTT	CASSIGPELNTEAFF
TRBD2	TRBV7-2	once	TRBJ2-7	TGTGCCAGCAGCACGCGCGGGAGGGTCTCCGAGCAGTACTTC	CASSTRGRVSEQYF
NA	TRBV4-1	NA	TRBJ1-4	TGCGCCAGCAGCCAAGAATCCCAGGGATGGACGACTAATGAAAAACTGTTTTTT	CASSQESQGWTTNEKLFF
NA	TRBV18	NA	TRBJ2-5	TGTGCCAGCTCACCAGTGCAGGGACAAGAGACCCAGTACTTC	CASSPVQGQETQYF
TRBD1	TRBV29-1	NA	TRBJ1-1	TGCAGCGCCGAAACAGGGGGGGACACTGAAGCTTTCTTT	CSAETGGDTEAFF
NA	TRBV6-4	NA	TRBJ2-2	TGTGCCAGCAGTGACGAGGGATGGTCCGGGGAGCTGTTTTTT	CASSDEGWSGELFF
TRBD2	TRBV5-4	NA	TRBJ2-3	TGTGCCAGCAGCTCCAGACTAGCAGTAGATACGCAGTATTTT	CASSSRLAVDTQYF
TRBD1	TRBV30	NA	TRBJ1-6	TGTGCCTGGATCGACCCTCGGGACAGGGATAATTCACCCCTCCACTTT	CAWIDPRDRDNSPLHF
TRBD1	TRBV5-5	NA	TRBJ1-4	TGTGCCAGCAACCCGAGGGGGACAGGGACCCTTGGGGCGGAAAAACTGTTTTTT	CASNPRGTGTLGAEKLFF
NA	TRBV6-6	NA	TRBJ2-2	TGTGCCAGCGCAGGCGCTGTTAACACCGGGGAGCTGTTTTTT	CASAGAVNTGELFF
TRBD1	TRBV19	many	TRBJ1-1	TGTGCCAGTAGGGGGACAGGGGTTTTTGAAACTGAAGCTTTCTTT	CASRGTGVFETEAFF
NA	TRBV4-2	NA	TRBJ1-5	TGTGCCAGCAGCCAAGGCGGGGAGGAGAATCAGCCCCAGCATTTT	CASSQGGEENQPQHF
NA	TRBV11-2	NA	TRBJ2-1	TGTGCCAGCAGCTTCCTCAATGAGCAGTTCTTC	CASSFLNEQFF
NA	TRBV7-2	NA	TRBJ1-5	TGTGCCAGCAGCTTAGAAGGACTTAGCAATCAGCCCCAGCATTTT	CASSLEGLSNQPQHF
TRBD1	TRBV19	many	TRBJ1-5	TGTGCCAGTAACGACAGGGGCGATAGCAATCAGCCCCAGCATTTT	CASNDRGDSNQPQHF
NA	TRBV11-1	NA	TRBJ1-2	TGTGCCAGCAGCTTGGGAGGACACTATGGCTACACCTTC	CASSLGGHYGYTF
TRBD1	TRBV7-9	NA	TRBJ1-2	TGTGCCAGCAGCCTTTTCGGGACAGGAAACTATGGCTACACCTTC	CASSLFGTGNYGYTF
NA	TRBV5-1	few	TRBJ1-2	TGCGCCAGCAGACAGGGAACTGCTTTGGACTATGGCTACACCTTC	CASRQGTALDYGYTF
NA	TRBV7-9	NA	TRBJ2-7	TGTGCCAGCAGCCCGTATCCAATGGGCGTCTCCGAGCAGTACTTC	CASSPYPMGVSEQYF
TRBD2	TRBV5-1	NA	TRBJ2-5	TGCGCCAGCAACAGCGTGGGGACTAGCGGACAAGAGACCCAGTACTTC	CASNSVGTSGQETQYF
TRBD1	TRBV19	NA	TRBJ1-1	TGTGCCAGTAGTATACCGGGACAGGGGTTGGCTGAAGCTTTCTTT	CASSIPGQGLAEAFF
TRBD2	TRBV27	NA	TRBJ2-2	TGTGCCAGCAGTTTATCGACCGGGAGGGCGTCCCTGGGCGATACCGGGGAGCTGTTTTTT	CASSLSTGRASLGDTGELFF
NA	TRBV7-2	once	TRBJ1-2	TGTGCCAGCAGCTTAGAGAAACAGGGTGGCTACACCTTC	CASSLEKQGGYTF
TRBD1	TRBV7-7	NA	TRBJ2-5	TGTGCCAGCAGCCAGGGACAGGGGATGGTAGAGACCCAGTACTTC	CASSQGQGMVETQYF
NA	TRBV10-3	NA	TRBJ1-6	TGTGCCATCAGTGAGACATATTCACCCCTCCACTTT	CAISETYSPLHF
NA	TRBV7-9	NA	TRBJ1-4	TGTGCCAGCAGCTCCAATTTAGACAGGGAAAAACTGTTTTTT	CASSSNLDREKLFF
NA	TRBV7-9	NA	TRBJ1-2	TGTGCCAGCAGCCCCCAGCCAGGGGTTTTAGACTATGGCTACACCTTC	CASSPQPGVLDYGYTF
NA	TRBV18	NA	TRBJ2-7	TGTGCCAGCTCACCTTCCCAGGGTCCCTACGAGCAGTACTTC	CASSPSQGPYEQYF
NA	TRBV11-2	NA	TRBJ2-7	TGTGCCAGCAGCTTAACCGGTTTTTCCTACGAGCAGTACTTC	CASSLTGFSYEQYF
NA	TRBV21-1	NA	TRBJ2-7	TGTGCCAGCAGCCTTATTAGGGGTTGCGAGCAGTACTTC	CASSLIRGCEQYF
NA	TRBV7-9	NA	TRBJ1-2	TGTGCCAGCAGCCACGAGGCGGTTCTCTATGGCTACACCTTC	CASSHEAVLYGYTF
NA	TRBV2	NA	TRBJ1-1	TGTGCCAGCAGTCTAGAGAGGGCTGAAGCTTTCTTT	CASSLERAEAFF
TRBD2	TRBV4-2	NA	TRBJ2-1	TGTGCCAGCAGCCCGGGCGCGGGGGGGAATGAGCAGTTCTTC	CASSPGAGGNEQFF
TRBD1	TRBV6-2/TRBV6-3	NA	TRBJ2-1	TGTGCCAGCAGTTACTGGGGACAGGGGGGACGAGATGAGCAGTTCTTC	CASSYWGQGGRDEQFF
TRBD2	TRBV6-5	NA	TRBJ2-1	TGTGCCAGCAGTTACGGACTAGCGGGTAACAATGAGCAGTTCTTC	CASSYGLAGNNEQFF
TRBD2	TRBV5-1	NA	TRBJ2-7	TGCGCCAGCAGCTTGGAGGGTAGCGGGAGTTCCTACGAGCAGTACTTC	CASSLEGSGSSYEQYF
TRBD2	TRBV6-5	once	TRBJ2-7	TGTGCCAGCAGGTTACCCGGGACTAACTACTACGAGCAGTACTTC	CASRLPGTNYYEQYF
TRBD1	TRBV7-8	NA	TRBJ1-1	TGTGCCAGCAGCCCTACCGGGACAGTGAACACTGAAGCTTTCTTT	CASSPTGTVNTEAFF
TRBD2	TRBV29-1	NA	TRBJ2-3	TGCAGCGTTAGGCTAGCGGGAGTGGTAGATACGCAGTATTTT	CSVRLAGVVDTQYF
NA	TRBV3-1/TRBV3-2	NA	TRBJ1-1	TGTGCCAGCAGCTTAAGGAACAGTGGTTACACTGAAGCTTTCTTT	CASSLRNSGYTEAFF
NA	TRBV4-2	NA	TRBJ1-4	TGTGCCAGCAGCCAAGTGGCAGTCTACAGCCCCAATGAAAAACTGTTTTTT	CASSQVAVYSPNEKLFF
TRBD2	TRBV5-1	NA	TRBJ2-5	TGCGCCAGCAGCAGGACTAGCGGCTTGGAGACCCAGTACTTC	CASSRTSGLETQYF
NA	TRBV9	NA	TRBJ1-2	TGTGCCAGCAGCATGCCGACAGCTGGCTACACCTTC	CASSMPTAGYTF
NA	TRBV28	NA	TRBJ1-1	TGTGCCAGCAGTCTCCGGGGGGGAGTTACTGAAGCTTTCTTT	CASSLRGGVTEAFF
TRBD1	TRBV19	NA	TRBJ2-2	TGTGCCAGTAGTATAGGGTTTGAGGGCAGGGGGCATGCCGGGGAGCTGTTTTTT	CASSIGFEGRGHAGELFF
NA	TRBV2	NA	TRBJ2-3	TGTGCCAGCAGTGAAGCGCGGGGCGTAGATACGCAGTATTTT	CASSEARGVDTQYF
TRBD1	TRBV7-9	NA	TRBJ2-5	TGTGCCAGCAGCCTATGGGACAGGGGGTTTAAGACCCAGTACTTC	CASSLWDRGFKTQYF
NA	TRBV11-3	once	TRBJ2-6	TGTGCCAGCTCAGGTACTGGGGCCAACGTCCTGACTTTC	CASSGTGANVLTF